These 10 T cell receptor beta chains were sequenced from one sample in a study of shared clonotypes between healthy human individuals. TCRdb's table, derived via immunoSEQ multiplex PCR, lists solely in-frame clones and lacks some. The table records 850,000 to 1,200,000 clones, roughly 80% of them present only once. Sequenced sample: memory CD4+ T cells sorted from blood. Documented subset: CD45RA-negative fraction. The origin of the receptors is a young man in good health.

V gene TRBV5-1 combines with J gene TRBJ2-7, with D tentatively TRBD2 (6 bases). CDR1 is SGHRS and CDR2 is YFSETQ in the germline V gene. V gave up 5 bases and J gave up 6 bases, with 21 bases separating them. The CDR3 extends over 15 amino acids. The CDR3 protein is CASSSVSGGAGEQYF. For the CDR3, the DNA is TGCGCCAGCAGTTCCGTCAGCGGCGGAGCGGGCGAGCAGTACTTC.

The chain recombines TRBV27 with TRBJ2-2; TRBD2 aligns across 12 bases. The V gene's germline CDR1 is MNHEY and CDR2 SMNVEV (reference sequence). V lost 5 bases to trimming and J lost 7 bases; unmatched junction nucleotides: 5. The CDR3 contains 15 residues. In DNA form, the CDR3 reads TGTGCCAGCAGTCTAGCGGGAGGGCTAGGCGGGGAGCTGTTTTTT. Protein product: CASSLAGGLGGELFF.

This chain connects TRBV19 to TRBJ2-3, with 7 bases that match TRBD1. V shed 9 bases, J shed 2 bases, and the junction held 2 bases outside the gene matches. Per the germline V gene, CDR1 is LNHDA and CDR2 is SQIVND (reference sequence). The CDR3 length is 12 residues. The CDR3 spells CASQGDTDTQYF. The CDR3 DNA is TGTGCCAGCCAGGGGGACACAGATACGCAGTATTTT.

The J gene is TRBJ2-1, the V gene TRBV9; D is possibly TRBD2 (6 bases). CDR3 length equals 15 residues. Deletions cut 3 bases from V and 6 bases from J, with 16 bases between. Germline CDR1 is SGDLS and CDR2 is YYNGEE. The CDR3 region is CASSASGTSVNEQFF. CDR3 coding DNA: TGTGCCAGCAGCGCCTCGGGGACTTCGGTCAATGAGCAGTTCTTC.

The chain recombines TRBV5-1 with TRBJ1-4, with unresolved D. This CDR3 is built from 16 residues. Per the germline V gene, CDR1 is SGHRS and CDR2 is YFSETQ. The V end lost 4 bases, the J end lost 0 bases, and 13 bases lay between the germline ends. The CDR3 region has the DNA TGCGCCAGCAGCACCTCAGACCGTACAACTAATGAAAAACTGTTTTTT. It encodes CASSTSDRTTNEKLFF.

This clone was observed a few times. CDR3 bases: TGTGCCAGCAGCCCCAGCCCGATCTATGGCTACACCTTC. This encodes CASSPSPIYGYTF. This chain uses TRBV7-2 with TRBJ1-2; D is undetermined. CDR1 SGHTA and CDR2 FQGNSA come from the germline V gene. CDR3 length equals 13 residues. Trimming stripped 5 bases from V and 4 bases from J, with 11 bases between.

The gene calls are TRBV19 and TRBJ2-1; 10 bases align to TRBD1. From germline, CDR1 is LNHDA and CDR2 SQIVND (reference sequence). The CDR3 covers 16 residues. J was trimmed by 4 bases and V by 4 bases; bases with no gene match: 7. The CDR3, as DNA: TGTGCCAGTAGTAGGCCGGGACAGGGGCCGTACAATGAGCAGTTCTTC. Amino acid sequence: CASSRPGQGPYNEQFF. The full variable domain, in which reference TRBV19 and TRBJ2-1 provide the parts outside the CDR3, is DGGITQSPKYLFRKEGQNVTLSCEQNLNHDAMYWYRQDPGQGLRLIYYSQIVNDFQKGDIAEGYSVSREKKESFPLTVTSAQKNPTAFYLCASSRPGQGPYNEQFFGPGTRLTVL.

The chain uses TRBV27 and TRBJ1-2, with D unclear. Germline V gives CDR1 MNHEY, CDR2 SMNVEV (reference sequence). The germline V and J ends were trimmed by 5 bases and 4 bases, with 14 bases remaining between them. This CDR3 contains 14 residues. For the CDR3, the DNA is TGTGCCAGCAGTCGAGAGGTGGGCGGCTATGGCTACACCTTC. Protein: CASSREVGGYGYTF.

This chain connects TRBV5-6 to TRBJ1-1, with 7 nucleotides matching TRBD1. V lost 0 bases to trimming and J lost 7 bases; unmatched junction nucleotides: 6. The length of the CDR3 is 14 residues. From germline, CDR1 is SGHDT and CDR2 YYEEEE. CDR3 nucleotides: TGTGCCAGCAGCTTGGGGCAAAACAGGGGTGAAGCTTTCTTT. Residues: CASSLGQNRGEAFF.

A word on this clone: In the same sample, other DNA sequences code for this CDR3. This sequence joins TRBV2 and TRBJ2-3; tentative D call: TRBD2 (5 bases). Trimming removed 5 bases at V and 3 bases at J, with 9 bases between. The CDR3 extends over 13 amino acids. The germline V gene encodes CDR1 SNHLY and CDR2 FYNNEI. The CDR3 sequence is CASSLRETDTQYF. In nucleotides, the CDR3 is TGTGCCAGCAGTCTTAGGGAGACAGATACGCAGTATTTT.